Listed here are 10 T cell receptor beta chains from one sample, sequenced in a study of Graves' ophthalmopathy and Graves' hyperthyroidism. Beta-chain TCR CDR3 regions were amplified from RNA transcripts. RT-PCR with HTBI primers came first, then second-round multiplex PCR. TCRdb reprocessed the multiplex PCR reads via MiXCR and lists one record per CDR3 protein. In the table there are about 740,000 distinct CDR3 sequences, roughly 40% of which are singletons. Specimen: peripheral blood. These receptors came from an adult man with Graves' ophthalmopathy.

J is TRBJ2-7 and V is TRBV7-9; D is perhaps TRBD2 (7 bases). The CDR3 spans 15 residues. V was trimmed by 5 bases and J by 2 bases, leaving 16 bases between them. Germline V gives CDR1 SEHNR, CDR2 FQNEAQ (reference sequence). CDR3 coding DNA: TGTGCCAGCAGCATCCAAGGGGGGGCAGCCTACGAGCAGTACTTC. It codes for CASSIQGGAAYEQYF.

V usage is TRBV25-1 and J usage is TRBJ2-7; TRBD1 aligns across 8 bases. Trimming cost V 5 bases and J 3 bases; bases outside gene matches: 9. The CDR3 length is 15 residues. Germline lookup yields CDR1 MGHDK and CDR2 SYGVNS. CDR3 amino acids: CASSYLDRDLYEQYF. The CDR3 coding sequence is TGTGCCAGCAGTTACTTGGACAGGGACCTCTACGAGCAGTACTTC.

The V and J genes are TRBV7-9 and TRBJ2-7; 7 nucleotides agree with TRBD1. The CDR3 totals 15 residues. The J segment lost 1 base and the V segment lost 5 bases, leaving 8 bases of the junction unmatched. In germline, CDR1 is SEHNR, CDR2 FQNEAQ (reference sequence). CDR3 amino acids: CASSVRDSSSYEQYF. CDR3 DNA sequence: TGTGCCAGCAGCGTTCGGGACAGTTCTTCCTACGAGCAGTACTTC.

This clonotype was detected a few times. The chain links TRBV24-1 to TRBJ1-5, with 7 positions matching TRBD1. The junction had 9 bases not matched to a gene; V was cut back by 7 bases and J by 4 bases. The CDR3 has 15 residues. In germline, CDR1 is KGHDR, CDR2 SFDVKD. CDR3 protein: CATSAPGGQNQPQHF. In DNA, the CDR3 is TGTGCCACCAGCGCCCCGGGGGGACAGAATCAGCCCCAGCATTTT.

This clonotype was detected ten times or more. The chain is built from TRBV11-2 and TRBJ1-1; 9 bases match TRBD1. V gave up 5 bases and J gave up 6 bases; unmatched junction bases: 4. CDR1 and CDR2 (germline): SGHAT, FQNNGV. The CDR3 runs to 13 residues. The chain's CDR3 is CASSTRTGAEAFF. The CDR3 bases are TGTGCCAGCAGCACCCGGACAGGGGCTGAAGCTTTCTTT. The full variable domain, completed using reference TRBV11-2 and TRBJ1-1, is EAGVAQSPRYKIIEKRQSVAFWCNPISGHATLYWYQQILGQGPKLLIQFQNNGVVDDSQLPKDRFSAERLKGVDSTLKIQPAKLEDSAVYLCASSTRTGAEAFFGQGTRLTVV.

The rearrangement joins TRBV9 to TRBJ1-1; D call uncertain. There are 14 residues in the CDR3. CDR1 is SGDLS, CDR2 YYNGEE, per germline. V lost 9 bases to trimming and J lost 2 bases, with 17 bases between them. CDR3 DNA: TGTGCCATCTCACCACCAGCATACAACACTGAAGCTTTCTTT. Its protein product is CAISPPAYNTEAFF.

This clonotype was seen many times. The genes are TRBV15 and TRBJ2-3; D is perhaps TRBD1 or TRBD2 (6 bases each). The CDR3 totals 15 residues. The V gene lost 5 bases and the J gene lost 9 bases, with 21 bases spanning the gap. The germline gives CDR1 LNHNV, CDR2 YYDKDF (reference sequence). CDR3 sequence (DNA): TGTGCCACCAGCGGGGGCGGGGAACTCTCCCTGACGCAGTATTTT. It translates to CATSGGGELSLTQYF. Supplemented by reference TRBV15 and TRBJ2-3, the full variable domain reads DAMVIQNPRYQVTQFGKPVTLSCSQTLNHNVMYWYQQKSSQAPKLLFHYYDKDFNNEADTPDNFQSRRPNTSFCFLDIRSPGLGDTAMYLCATSGGGELSLTQYFGPGTRLTVL.

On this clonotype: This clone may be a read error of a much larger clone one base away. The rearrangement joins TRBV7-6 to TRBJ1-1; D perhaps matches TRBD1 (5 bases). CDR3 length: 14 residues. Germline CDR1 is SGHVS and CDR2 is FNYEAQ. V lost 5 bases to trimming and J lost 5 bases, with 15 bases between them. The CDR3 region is CASSMGRGVTEAFF. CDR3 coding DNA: TGTGCCAGCAGCATGGGACGGGGGGTAACTGAAGCTTTCTTT.

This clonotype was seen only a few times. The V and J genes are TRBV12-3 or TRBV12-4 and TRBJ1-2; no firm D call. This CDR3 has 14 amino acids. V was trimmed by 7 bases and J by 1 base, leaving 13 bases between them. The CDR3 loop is CASTPSRGNYGYTF. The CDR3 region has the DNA TGTGCCAGCACCCCTAGTCGGGGTAACTATGGCTACACCTTC.

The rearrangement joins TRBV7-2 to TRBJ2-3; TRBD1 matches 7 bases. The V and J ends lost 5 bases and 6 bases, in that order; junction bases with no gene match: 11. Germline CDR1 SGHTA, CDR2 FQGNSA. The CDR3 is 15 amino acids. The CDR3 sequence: CASSLRQGASDTQYF. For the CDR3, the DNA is TGTGCCAGCAGCCTGCGACAGGGAGCATCGGATACGCAGTATTTT.